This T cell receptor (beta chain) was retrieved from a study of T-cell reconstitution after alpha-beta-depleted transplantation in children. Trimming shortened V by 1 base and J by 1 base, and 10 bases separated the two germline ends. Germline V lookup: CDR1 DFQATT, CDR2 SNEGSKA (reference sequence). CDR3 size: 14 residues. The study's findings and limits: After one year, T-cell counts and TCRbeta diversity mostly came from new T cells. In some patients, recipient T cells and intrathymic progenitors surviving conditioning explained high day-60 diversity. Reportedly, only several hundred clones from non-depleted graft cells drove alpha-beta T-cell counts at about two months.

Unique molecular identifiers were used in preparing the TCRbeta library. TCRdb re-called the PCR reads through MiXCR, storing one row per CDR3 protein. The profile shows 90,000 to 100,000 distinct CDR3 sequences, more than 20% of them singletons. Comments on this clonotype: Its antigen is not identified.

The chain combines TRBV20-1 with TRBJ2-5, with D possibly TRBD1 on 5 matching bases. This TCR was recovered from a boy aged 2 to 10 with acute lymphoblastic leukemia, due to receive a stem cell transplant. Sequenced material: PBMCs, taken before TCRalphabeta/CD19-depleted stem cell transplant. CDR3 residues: CSARVTGPQETQYF. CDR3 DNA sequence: TGCAGTGCTAGAGTAACAGGACCCCAAGAGACCCAGTACTTC.